This is a list of T cell receptor beta chains from one sample in a study of T cells expressing NK-cell markers. From its re-call of the 5' RACE reads, TCRdb lists each CDR3 protein once, without DNA. The sample data list approximately 380,000 distinct CDR3 sequences. Sequencing was done on a sample of blood T cells: a sorted CD56 or NKG2C T cell subset, CD4+ or CD8+ T cells, or bulk PBMC T cells (not recorded which). The receptors were sampled from a man aged 18 to 69 in good health. CDR3s include the opening cysteine and the closing phenylalanine or tryptophan. The order of the fields is J gene, V gene, CDR3 protein.

TRBJ1-2	TRBV10-3	CATLQSQGYYGYTF
TRBJ2-1	TRBV5-6	CASSLIEAKQFF
TRBJ2-7	TRBV10-3	CAISGGFSGTGLYEQYF
TRBJ2-7	TRBV7-2	CASSLLGSGTYEQYF
TRBJ1-4	TRBV19	CATSRISTNEKLFF
TRBJ1-1	TRBV6-1	CASSESGLKGAFF
TRBJ2-4	TRBV10-3	CALSLPKNIQYF
TRBJ2-6	TRBV6-5	CASSYQPYGANVLTF
TRBJ1-2	TRBV7-9	CASSDRWGGGYTF
TRBJ1-1	TRBV3-1	CASSQGQAMNTEAFF
TRBJ2-4	TRBV3-1	CASSQVGQGKNIQYF
TRBJ2-7	TRBV19	CASSISGTPSEQYF
TRBJ2-6	TRBV6-2/TRBV6-3	CASSYPIPGHSYSGANVLTF
TRBJ1-5	TRBV12-3/TRBV12-4	CASTSGTPQHF
TRBJ2-3	TRBV18	CASSPAGESTDTQYF
TRBJ1-2	TRBV6-1	CASRKTGSTNYGYTF
TRBJ2-7	TRBV6-1	CATARVGVSYEQYF
TRBJ2-3	TRBV6-1	CASSEFLGGLGDTQYF
TRBJ2-2	TRBV7-3	CASSLGTGGPNTGELFF
TRBJ1-3	TRBV5-5	CASSRTLPGNTIYF
TRBJ2-1	TRBV6-5	CASRRGQGIYNEQFF
TRBJ1-1	TRBV20-1	CSARQDRGRLAFF
TRBJ2-1	TRBV5-1	CASSLLVQANNEQFF